This T cell receptor beta chain appears in the sequencing data of a study of spatial heterogeneity in lung cancer. Overall study results and limits: Among blood samples, ubiquitous expanded tumor TCRs appeared more at resection than at follow-up.

As for time point: sample taken at primary tumor resection. Unsorted samples of tumor, nontumor lung or frozen PBMC had their whole RNA sequenced. TCR cDNA molecules were tagged individually, and each one carried a unique molecular identifier. A single record per CDR3 protein comes from TCRdb applying MiXCR to the 5' RACE reads. The sample carries 75,000 or so distinct CDR3 sequences, 8% recorded once. This clonotype was detected many times. The antigen is not known. The germline gives CDR1 SGHRS, CDR2 YFSETQ. Trimming took off 2 bases at V and 4 bases at J, with 15 bases between the two ends. CDR3 size: 15 residues.

The starting material was PBMCs, obtained at surgery. This TCR was sampled from a male donor with early-stage non-small cell lung cancer. V gene TRBV5-1 combines with J gene TRBJ1-2, with D unresolved. CDR3 region: CASSFAAGSSYGYTF. The CDR3 DNA follows: TGCGCCAGCAGCTTTGCGGCTGGTTCGAGCTATGGCTACACCTTC.